The 21 T cell receptor beta chains below come from one sample, sequenced in a study of blood T cell repertoires in COVID-19. The protocol was immunoSEQ multiplex PCR, while the TCRdb copy is restricted to in-frame clones and leaves out a portion. Counted here are 490,000 or so clones, approximately 90% occurring once; the ten biggest clones make up 6.5% to 8.5%. The sample taken for sequencing was PBMCs or T cells enriched from blood (not recorded which). The origin of the receptors is a woman aged 60 to 75 who had recovered from COVID-19.

The rearrangement joins TRBV20-1 to TRBJ2-2; 9 nucleotides line up with TRBD1. V lost 3 bases, J lost 5 bases, and 4 bases stayed unmatched. Germline V gives CDR1 DFQATT, CDR2 SNEGSKA (reference sequence). This CDR3 contains 14 residues. The chain's CDR3 is CSASTGGKTGELFF. DNA of the CDR3: TGCAGTGCTAGTACAGGGGGCAAGACCGGGGAGCTGTTTTTT.

This clone was recorded a few times. The chain employs TRBV28 and TRBJ2-7; 10 nucleotides line up with TRBD1. The CDR3 totals 17 residues. V lost 7 bases and J lost 2; bases outside the gene matches: 14. The germline V gene has CDR1 MDHEN and CDR2 SYDVKM. The CDR3 nucleotides read TGTGCCAGCACCCCCCCGCCGGGACAGGGGCGACCCTACGAGCAGTACGTC. Amino acid sequence: CASTPPPGQGRPYEQYV.

The chain links TRBV10-3 to TRBJ2-5; 8 nucleotides line up with TRBD2. J gave up 3 bases and V 10 bases, and 7 bases lay outside the gene matches. The germline gives CDR1 ENHRY, CDR2 SYGVKD. The CDR3 has 13 amino acids. The CDR3 protein is CATGGAGEETQYF. The CDR3 DNA follows: TGTGCCACGGGAGGGGCAGGGGAAGAGACCCAGTACTTC.

Only one count was recorded for this clone. The chain joins TRBV3-1 (or the pseudogene TRBV3-2) to TRBJ2-7, with 9 positions matching TRBD2. The CDR3 loop spans 15 amino acids. V gave up 0 bases and J gave up 7 bases; unmatched junction bases: 7. Germline CDR1 reads LGHDT; CDR2 reads YNNKEL (reference sequence). Written as DNA, the CDR3 is TGTGCCAGCAGCCAAGAAGGGACTAGCTTTGGAGAGCAGTACTTC. It codes for CASSQEGTSFGEQYF.

J is TRBJ1-3 and V is TRBV30; 7 bases map to TRBD1. V trimming: 7 bases; J trimming: 7 bases; junction bases outside the gene matches: 16. The germline CDR1 and CDR2 sequences are GTSNPN and SVGIG (reference sequence). The CDR3 has 15 amino acids. The DNA for the CDR3 is TGTGCCTCCCGGAGCGAGGGGGCTCGTTCGAACACCATATATTTT. Amino acids: CASRSEGARSNTIYF.

This clone was observed a few times. This chain connects TRBV4-1 to TRBJ1-6, with D maybe TRBD1 (5 bases). CDR1 and CDR2 (germline): MGHRA, YSYEKL. CDR3 length: 16 residues. The germline V and J ends were trimmed by 0 bases and 4 bases, with 10 bases remaining between them. The CDR3 bases are TGCGCCAGCAGCCAAGATCAGGCAGGGTATAATTCACCCCTCCACTTT. This codes for CASSQDQAGYNSPLHF.

The genes are TRBV3-1 (or the pseudogene TRBV3-2) and TRBJ2-3; TRBD2 might be the D (6 bases). Germline V gene data show CDR1 as LGHDT and CDR2 as YNNKEL (reference sequence). V was trimmed by 1 base and J by 2 bases, leaving 10 bases between them. The CDR3 is 15 residues long. CDR3 amino acids: CASSQVRGSTDTQYF. The CDR3 nucleotides are TGTGCCAGCAGCCAAGTACGGGGGTCCACAGATACGCAGTATTTT.

The J gene is TRBJ2-6, the V gene TRBV28, with 7 bases fitting TRBD1. Trimming took 10 bases from V and 2 from J; bases not matched to a gene: 14. The CDR3 length is 17 residues. Germline-derived CDR1 and CDR2 are MDHEN and SYDVKM. CDR3 sequence (DNA): TGTGCCACCAAGCCTAGACAGGGAGTTACTGGGGCCAACGTCCTGACTTTC. The encoded protein is CATKPRQGVTGANVLTF.

The rearrangement joins TRBV2 to TRBJ1-5; perhaps TRBD1 as D (6 bases). Germline CDR1 is SNHLY and CDR2 is FYNNEI. The CDR3 length is 15 residues. The germline V and J ends were trimmed by 3 bases and 2 bases, with 11 bases remaining between them. The CDR3 spells CASSDARGGNQPQHF. DNA for the CDR3: TGTGCCAGCAGTGATGCCAGGGGTGGCAATCAGCCCCAGCATTTT.

This sequence joins TRBV9 and TRBJ1-1; D not resolved. V dropped 0 bases and J dropped 1 base, with 10 bases sitting between them. The germline CDR1 and CDR2 sequences are SGDLS and YYNGEE. The CDR3 is 15 amino acids. CDR3 protein: CASSVEVGENTEAFF. CDR3 nucleotide sequence: TGTGCCAGCAGCGTAGAAGTGGGCGAGAACACTGAAGCTTTCTTT.

The chain joins TRBV2 to TRBJ1-6, with D possibly being TRBD1 (6 bases). Trimming removed 1 base at V and 6 bases at J, with 13 bases between. In germline, CDR1 is SNHLY, CDR2 FYNNEI. The CDR3 totals 16 residues. The CDR3 sequence: CASSEDRTASNSPLHF. The DNA of the CDR3 is TGTGCCAGCAGTGAAGACAGGACAGCGTCTAATTCACCCCTCCACTTT.

The chain combines TRBV5-1 with TRBJ1-3; no firm D call. Germline assignment: CDR1 SGHRS and CDR2 YFSETQ. The CDR3 sequence is 13 residues long. Trimming took 0 bases from V and 10 from J, leaving 11 bases between them. The CDR3 sequence is CASSLAGVSTIYF. The CDR3 DNA is TGCGCCAGCAGCTTGGCCGGAGTATCAACCATATATTTT.

This clone has just one count. V usage is TRBV2 and J usage is TRBJ2-3, with 8 positions matching TRBD1. The V gene's germline CDR1 is SNHLY and CDR2 FYNNEI. This CDR3 spans 15 amino acids. V shed 8 bases and J 0 bases; nucleotides not matched to a gene: 7. CDR3 sequence: CASALRDRSTDTQYF. DNA for the CDR3: TGTGCCAGCGCGCTCCGGGACAGGAGCACAGATACGCAGTATTTT.

V and J are TRBV7-9 and TRBJ1-4, with D uncertain. The germline V and J ends were trimmed by 8 bases and 6 bases, with 13 bases remaining between them. The CDR3 totals 13 residues. CDR1 is SEHNR and CDR2 is FQNEAQ in the germline V gene (reference sequence). The DNA for the CDR3 is TGTGCCAGCGGCGACGCAGGCTATGAAAAACTGTTTTTT. Residues: CASGDAGYEKLFF.

The chain recombines TRBV11-2 with TRBJ1-3; perhaps TRBD1 as D (5 bases). CDR1 is SGHAT and CDR2 is FQNNGV in the germline V gene. Trimming removed 2 bases from V and 0 bases from J, with 17 bases in between. The CDR3 length is 18 residues. The chain's CDR3 is CASSLYSPRGISGNTIYF. In DNA, the CDR3 is TGTGCCAGCAGCTTATATAGCCCCCGGGGGATCTCTGGAAACACCATATATTTT.

The chain recombines TRBV2 with TRBJ2-1, with 15 bases fitting TRBD2. The ends lost 6 bases at V and 5 bases at J; junction bases unmatched: 5. From germline, CDR1 is SNHLY and CDR2 FYNNEI. The CDR3 is made up of 16 amino acids. CDR3 amino acids: CASRGLAGGPHNEQFF. DNA for the CDR3: TGTGCCAGCAGAGGACTAGCGGGGGGGCCCCACAATGAGCAGTTCTTC.

The chain uses TRBV5-1 and TRBJ2-3; 8 positions match TRBD1. With 4 bases clipped from V and 0 bases from J, the junction kept 7 bases outside the gene matches. From germline, CDR1 is SGHRS and CDR2 YFSETQ. The CDR3 has 16 amino acids. CDR3 DNA: TGCGCCAGCAGCACCTCAGGGGGCCGAAGCACAGATACGCAGTATTTT. Protein sequence: CASSTSGGRSTDTQYF.

J is TRBJ2-7 and V is TRBV5-5; D not resolved. Germline lookup yields CDR1 SGHKS and CDR2 YYEKEE (reference sequence). The CDR3 has 15 residues. Trimming cost V 6 bases and J 1 base, with 17 bases left between them. In DNA, the CDR3 is TGTGCCAGCACCAAACTACCCACACCTTCCTACGAGCAGTACTTC. Protein: CASTKLPTPSYEQYF.

This clone showed up just once. This rearrangement joins TRBV12-5 to TRBJ2-2, with 8 bases fitting TRBD2. V was clipped by 0 bases and J by 6 bases; unmatched bases: 0. Germline CDR1 reads LGHNT; CDR2 reads FRNRAP. This CDR3 contains 14 residues. The CDR3 DNA sequence: TGTGCTAGTGGTTTGGTCGGGGGGGCCGGGGAGCTGTTTTTT. This codes for CASGLVGGAGELFF.

The chain links TRBV2 to TRBJ1-2; a possible D gene is TRBD1 (6 bases). CDR1 and CDR2 (germline): SNHLY, FYNNEI. This CDR3 comprises 14 residues. V was shortened by 6 bases and J by 3 bases, with 14 bases between the two germline ends. CDR3 coding DNA: TGTGCCAGCAGCTGGACCACAGGGCACTATGGCTACACCTTC. It specifies CASSWTTGHYGYTF.

The rearrangement links TRBV28 to TRBJ2-1, with TRBD2 matching 10 bases. The CDR3 has 13 residues. V shed 5 bases, J shed 9 bases, and the junction held 4 bases outside the gene matches. Germline CDR1 reads MDHEN; CDR2 reads SYDVKM. The CDR3 sequence: CASSRVAGGEQFF. CDR3 sequence (DNA): TGTGCCAGCAGTCGAGTAGCGGGGGGTGAGCAGTTCTTC.